The clone carrying this T cell receptor (beta chain) was recorded only once. Its target is not known. It may be a read error: a sequence one base away is much more abundant. This record comes from a study of tumor-infiltrating lymphocytes in primary liver carcinoma. About the study: Sample yields, roughly 3.65 to 7.5 million productive TCRbeta reads, were similar across the tissue types.

Study-wide points: Bulk unsorted material prevented CD4+ and CD8+ repertoire comparison. Tumors and blood were compared for top-250-clone fraction, and tumors had the significantly higher value (p = 0.039).

Unsorted whole blood yielded the blood RNA, and germline DNA was also extracted. Germline V CDR1 and CDR2: MNHNY, SVGAGI (reference sequence). CDR3 size: 14 residues. The investigators made TCR beta cDNA from roughly 0.45 ug total RNA, using a constant-region primer. Each TCR beta library was derived from three nested multiplex PCR rounds that employed slightly modified ARM-PCR. Two initial PCR rounds of around 10 cycles each paired TRBV1-TRBV30 forward primers with a C-beta reverse primer. Each CDR3 protein is one row after TCRdb ran MiXCR on the multiplex PCR reads. This table holds approximately 330,000 distinct CDR3 sequences, about 61% found once.

The source of this sequence is a man aged 40-49 years with primary liver carcinoma and hepatitis B virus infection. This chain links TRBV6-6 with TRBJ2-2; 8 bases align to TRBD1. The sample was peripheral blood. The CDR3 DNA reads as TGTGTCAGCAAGCGAGGGACAGGTGATTTGGAGCTGTTTTTT. Protein: CVSKRGTGDLELFF.